The 17 T cell receptor beta chains reported below all come from one sample, sequenced in a study of blood T cell repertoires in COVID-19. This table comes from immunoSEQ multiplex PCR, and its TCRdb copy is limited to in-frame clones, with some not included. The table has approximately 90,000 clones, over 60% seen once; the top ten hold almost 50%. Input material: peripheral blood. The receptors come from a human donor in a cohort sampled during active COVID-19.

This clone has more than one count but fewer than ten. The CDR3 reads CASSLLTRVGSYEQYF. In DNA, the CDR3 is TGTGCCAGCAGCTTATTGACCAGGGTCGGCTCCTACGAGCAGTACTTC. The genes are TRBV11-2 and TRBJ2-7; D perhaps matches TRBD1 (5 bases). CDR3 length: 16 residues. The ends were cut back, 2 bases at V and 0 bases at J, with 14 bases in the middle. CDR1 is SGHAT, CDR2 FQNNGV, per germline.

The V call is TRBV20-1, the J call TRBJ1-1; D is unresolved. Trimming took 7 bases from V and 6 from J, leaving 12 bases between them. Germline values: CDR1 DFQATT, CDR2 SNEGSKA (reference sequence). The CDR3 has 11 residues. CDR3 nucleotides: TGCAGTGGGATAGAGACACCTGAAGCTTTCTTT. Its protein is CSGIETPEAFF.

The chain joins TRBV25-1 to TRBJ2-6; D is uncertain. The CDR3 is made up of 17 amino acids. Trimming cost V 3 bases and J 0 bases, with 12 bases left between them. Per germline, CDR1 MGHDK and CDR2 SYGVNS. The CDR3 DNA sequence: TGTGCCAGCAGTGACCAGACACCCAACTCTGGGGCCAACGTCCTGACTTTC. Its translation: CASSDQTPNSGANVLTF.

This clone was seen only a few times. The J gene is TRBJ1-1, the V gene TRBV28, with D perhaps matching TRBD1 (6 bases). CDR1 is MDHEN and CDR2 is SYDVKM in the germline V gene. Between the trimmed V and J ends, which lost 2 bases and 4 bases, there was a span of 14 bases. This CDR3 region has 15 residues. DNA of the CDR3: TGTGCCAGCAGTTTAACCCCCGCAGGGGCCACTGAAGCTTTCTTT. Translation gives CASSLTPAGATEAFF.

The chain combines TRBV6-1 with TRBJ1-4; no clear D gene. This CDR3 contains 13 residues. V was trimmed by 2 bases and J by 8 bases, leaving 9 bases between them. The germline V gene has CDR1 MNHNS and CDR2 SASEGT. The CDR3 protein is CASSELPGEKLFF. The CDR3, as DNA: TGTGCCAGCAGTGAACTCCCCGGGGAAAAACTGTTTTTT.

The V call is TRBV13, the J call TRBJ2-3, with 9 positions matching TRBD2. Looked up from germline, CDR1 is PRHDT and CDR2 is FYEKMQ (reference sequence). After removal of 5 bases from V and 3 bases from J, the junction contained 3 bases not matched to a gene. The CDR3 totals 14 residues. CDR3 nucleotides: TGTGCCAGCAGCAGTAGCGGGAGAACAGATACGCAGTATTTT. Its protein product is CASSSSGRTDTQYF.

This clone was counted only a few times. The chain links TRBV4-1 to TRBJ1-2; D might be TRBD1 (5 bases). The V end lost 4 bases, the J end lost 0 bases, and 12 bases lay between the germline ends. CDR1 is MGHRA, CDR2 YSYEKL, per germline. This CDR3 is 15 amino acids long. CDR3 amino acids: CASSPDSTANYGYTF. The CDR3 nucleotides read TGCGCCAGCAGCCCAGACAGTACCGCTAACTATGGCTACACCTTC.

This chain uses TRBV28 with TRBJ2-1; TRBD2 matches 10 bases. This CDR3 has 15 amino acids. Looked up from germline, CDR1 is MDHEN and CDR2 is SYDVKM. J lost 4 bases, V lost 11 bases, and 11 bases had no gene match. The CDR3 loop is CAHHSGRFGYNEQFF. The CDR3 nucleotides read TGTGCCCACCATAGCGGGAGGTTTGGGTACAATGAGCAGTTCTTC.

V is TRBV20-1 and J is TRBJ2-5; maybe TRBD1 (6 bases). Germline V gene data show CDR1 as DFQATT and CDR2 as SNEGSKA (reference sequence). Trimming removed 3 bases at V and 7 bases at J, with 18 bases between. The CDR3 extends over 14 amino acids. The CDR3 bases are TGCAGTGCTAGTGGGCCCCCTCAAGGGGGGACCCAGTACTTC. Encoded protein: CSASGPPQGGTQYF.

The chain recombines TRBV7-9 with TRBJ2-7; 9 nucleotides align to TRBD1. The CDR3 sequence is 14 residues long. J gave up 9 bases and V 7 bases, and 13 bases lay outside the gene matches. Germline V gives CDR1 SEHNR, CDR2 FQNEAQ (reference sequence). The CDR3 here is CASTPGQGSLRQYF. The DNA of the CDR3 is TGTGCCAGCACCCCGGGACAGGGTTCCCTTAGGCAGTACTTC.

This chain uses TRBV30 with TRBJ2-5; the D is unclear. Germline CDR1 reads GTSNPN; CDR2 reads SVGIG (reference sequence). Trimming shortened V by 0 bases and J by 8 bases, and 16 bases separated the two germline ends. CDR3 size: 14 residues. CDR3 DNA: TGTGCCTGGAGTGTACTTCGGGTCCGAGCAACCCAGTACTTC. Translated, it gives CAWSVLRVRATQYF.

This chain joins TRBV3-1 (or the pseudogene TRBV3-2) and TRBJ2-5; D not certain. There are 11 residues in the CDR3. Germline assignment: CDR1 LGHDT and CDR2 YNNKEL (reference sequence). V lost 4 bases and J lost 7, with 7 bases in between. CDR3 region: CASSLDWTQYF. CDR3 DNA sequence: TGTGCCAGCAGCCTAGACTGGACCCAGTACTTC.

The chain employs TRBV7-2 and TRBJ2-7; 8 bases are shared with TRBD2. CDR3 size: 16 residues. The V gene's germline CDR1 is SGHTA and CDR2 FQGNSA. J gave up 6 bases and V 5 bases, and 15 bases lay outside the gene matches. This chain's CDR3 is CASSQRMVAGYGEQYF. The CDR3 region has the DNA TGTGCCAGCAGCCAGCGAATGGTAGCGGGATATGGCGAGCAGTACTTC.

The chain employs TRBV7-2 and TRBJ2-7; TRBD2 aligns across 7 bases. J lost 0 bases, V lost 2 bases, and 4 bases had no gene match. CDR3 size: 15 residues. In germline, CDR1 is SGHTA, CDR2 FQGNSA. The CDR3 is CASSLMGTNSYEQYF. CDR3 sequence (DNA): TGTGCCAGCAGCTTAATGGGGACTAACTCCTACGAGCAGTACTTC.

The chain recombines TRBV11-2 with TRBJ2-7, with a possible D match to TRBD2 (6 bases). This CDR3 has 14 amino acids. V was cut by 1 base and J by 6 bases, with 13 bases left in between. The germline V gene has CDR1 SGHAT and CDR2 FQNNGV. This CDR3 is CASSLGTSIGEQYF. CDR3 DNA: TGTGCCAGCAGCTTAGGAACTAGCATCGGCGAGCAGTACTTC.

This chain links TRBV27 with TRBJ2-2; no definite D call. The CDR3 loop spans 13 amino acids. Trimming took off 5 bases at V and 6 bases at J, with 10 bases between the two ends. CDR1 is MNHEY and CDR2 is SMNVEV in the germline V gene (reference sequence). CDR3 in DNA: TGTGCCAGCAGTCCCACCTGGCCCGGGGAGCTGTTTTTT. As protein: CASSPTWPGELFF.

The chain has TRBV6-5 and TRBJ2-1, with 8 bases matching TRBD1. From germline, CDR1 is MNHEY and CDR2 SVGAGI. V trimming: 6 bases; J trimming: 12 bases; junction bases outside the gene matches: 7. This CDR3 comprises 12 residues. The CDR3 here is CASSKQQGGQFF. DNA for the CDR3: TGTGCCAGCAGCAAACAACAGGGGGGGCAGTTCTTC.